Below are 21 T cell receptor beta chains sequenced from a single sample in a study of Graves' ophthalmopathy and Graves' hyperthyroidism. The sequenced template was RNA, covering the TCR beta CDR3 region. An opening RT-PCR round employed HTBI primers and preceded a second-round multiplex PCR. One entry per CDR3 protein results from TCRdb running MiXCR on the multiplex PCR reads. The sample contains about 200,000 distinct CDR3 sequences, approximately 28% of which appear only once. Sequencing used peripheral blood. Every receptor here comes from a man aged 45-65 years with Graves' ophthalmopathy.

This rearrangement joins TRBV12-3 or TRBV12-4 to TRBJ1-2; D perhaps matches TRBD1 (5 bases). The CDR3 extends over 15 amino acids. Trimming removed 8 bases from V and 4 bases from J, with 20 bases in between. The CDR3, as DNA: TGTGCCAGCGGGGAAGTGGGGGGAGCCCTCTATGGCTACACCTTC. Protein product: CASGEVGGALYGYTF.

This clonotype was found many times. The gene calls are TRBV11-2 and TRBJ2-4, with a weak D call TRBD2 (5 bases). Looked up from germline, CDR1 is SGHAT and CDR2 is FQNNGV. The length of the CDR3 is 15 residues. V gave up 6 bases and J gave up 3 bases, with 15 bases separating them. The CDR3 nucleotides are TGTGCCAGCAGGGCCCTCCGGGGAAGCAAAAACATTCAGTACTTC. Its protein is CASRALRGSKNIQYF.

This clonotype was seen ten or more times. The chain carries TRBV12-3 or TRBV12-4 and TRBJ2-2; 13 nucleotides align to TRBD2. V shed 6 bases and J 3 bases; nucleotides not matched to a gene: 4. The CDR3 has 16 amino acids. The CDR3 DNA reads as TGTGCCAGCAGCATCACTAGCGGGAGGGACACCGGGGAGCTGTTTTTT. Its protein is CASSITSGRDTGELFF.

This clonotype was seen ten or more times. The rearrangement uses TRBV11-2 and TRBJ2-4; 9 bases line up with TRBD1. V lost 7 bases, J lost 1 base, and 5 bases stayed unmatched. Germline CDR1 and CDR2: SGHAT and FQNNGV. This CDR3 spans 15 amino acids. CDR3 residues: CASMGGTGAKNIQYF. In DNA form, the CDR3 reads TGTGCCAGCATGGGGGGGACAGGGGCCAAAAACATTCAGTACTTC.

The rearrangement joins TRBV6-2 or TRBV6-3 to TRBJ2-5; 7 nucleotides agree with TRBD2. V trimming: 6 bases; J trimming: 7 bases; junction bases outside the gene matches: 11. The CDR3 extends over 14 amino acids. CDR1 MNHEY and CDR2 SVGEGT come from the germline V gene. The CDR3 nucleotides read TGTGCCAGCAGAGGGGCTAGCGGCCCGGGGACCCAGTACTTC. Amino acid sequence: CASRGASGPGTQYF.

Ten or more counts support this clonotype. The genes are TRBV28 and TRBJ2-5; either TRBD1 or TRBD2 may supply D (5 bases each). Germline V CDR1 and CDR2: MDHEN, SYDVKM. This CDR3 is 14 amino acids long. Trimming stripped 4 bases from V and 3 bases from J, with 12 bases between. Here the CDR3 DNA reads TGTGCCAGCAGTTCCTCCGGGACCGAAGAGACCCAGTACTTC. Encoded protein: CASSSSGTEETQYF.

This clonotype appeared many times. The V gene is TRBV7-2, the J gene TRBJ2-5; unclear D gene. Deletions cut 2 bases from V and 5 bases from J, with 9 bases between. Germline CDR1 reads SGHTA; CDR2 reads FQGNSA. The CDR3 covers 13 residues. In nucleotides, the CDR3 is TGTGCCAGCAGCTTACAGTCCAAGGAGACCCAGTACTTC. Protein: CASSLQSKETQYF.

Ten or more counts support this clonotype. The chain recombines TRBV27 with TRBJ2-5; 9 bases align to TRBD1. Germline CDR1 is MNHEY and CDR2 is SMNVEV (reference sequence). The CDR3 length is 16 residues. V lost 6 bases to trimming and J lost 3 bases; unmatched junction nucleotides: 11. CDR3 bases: TGTGCCAGCAGCCCCAAACAGGGGGCGCGTAAAGAGACCCAGTACTTC. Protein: CASSPKQGARKETQYF.

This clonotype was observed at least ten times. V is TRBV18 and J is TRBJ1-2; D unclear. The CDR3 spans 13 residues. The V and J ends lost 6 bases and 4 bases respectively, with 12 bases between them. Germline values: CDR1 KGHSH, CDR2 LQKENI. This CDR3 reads CASSPGLSYGYTF. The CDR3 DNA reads TGTGCCAGCTCTCCAGGTCTTTCCTATGGCTACACCTTC.

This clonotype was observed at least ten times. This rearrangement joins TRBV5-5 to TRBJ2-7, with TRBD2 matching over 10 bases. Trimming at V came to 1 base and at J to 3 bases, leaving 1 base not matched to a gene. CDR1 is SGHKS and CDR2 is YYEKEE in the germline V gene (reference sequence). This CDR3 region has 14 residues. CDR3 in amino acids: CASSLWTSGYEQYF. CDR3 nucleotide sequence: TGTGCCAGCAGCTTGTGGACTAGCGGCTACGAGCAGTACTTC.

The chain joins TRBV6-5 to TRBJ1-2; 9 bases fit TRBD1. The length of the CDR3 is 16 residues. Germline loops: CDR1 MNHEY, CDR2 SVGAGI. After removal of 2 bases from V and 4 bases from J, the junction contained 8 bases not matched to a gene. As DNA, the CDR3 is TGTGCCAGCAGTTACCAGACAGGGGGTGAGGGCTATGGCTACACCTTC. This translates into CASSYQTGGEGYGYTF.

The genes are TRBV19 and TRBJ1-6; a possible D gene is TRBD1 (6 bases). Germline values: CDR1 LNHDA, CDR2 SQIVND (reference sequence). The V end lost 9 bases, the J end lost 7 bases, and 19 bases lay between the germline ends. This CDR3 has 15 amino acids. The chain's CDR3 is CASALRQGWNSPLHF. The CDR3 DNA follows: TGTGCCAGCGCTCTGAGGCAGGGGTGGAATTCACCCCTCCACTTT.

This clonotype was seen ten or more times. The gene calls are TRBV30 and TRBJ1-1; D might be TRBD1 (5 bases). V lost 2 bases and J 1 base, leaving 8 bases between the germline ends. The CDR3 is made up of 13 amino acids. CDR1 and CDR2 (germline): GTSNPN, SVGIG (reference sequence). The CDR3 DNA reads TGTGCCTGGAGTCCGGGGGAGAACACTGAAGCTTTCTTT. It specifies CAWSPGENTEAFF.

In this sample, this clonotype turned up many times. As DNA, the CDR3 is TGCGCCAGCAGCTTGGATCCGGGACCCTACGAGCAGTACTTC. It yields the protein CASSLDPGPYEQYF. The chain combines TRBV5-1 with TRBJ2-7, with D perhaps given as TRBD1 or TRBD2 (5 bases each). Germline V gives CDR1 SGHRS, CDR2 YFSETQ. The CDR3 covers 14 residues. Trimming cost V 0 bases and J 2 bases, with 9 bases left between them.

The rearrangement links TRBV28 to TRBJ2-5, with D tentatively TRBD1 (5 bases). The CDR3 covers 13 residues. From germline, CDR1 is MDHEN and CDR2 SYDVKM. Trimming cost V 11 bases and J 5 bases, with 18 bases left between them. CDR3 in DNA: TGTGCCTCCCAAGGGGCCCTAGAGGAGACCCAGTACTTC. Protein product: CASQGALEETQYF.

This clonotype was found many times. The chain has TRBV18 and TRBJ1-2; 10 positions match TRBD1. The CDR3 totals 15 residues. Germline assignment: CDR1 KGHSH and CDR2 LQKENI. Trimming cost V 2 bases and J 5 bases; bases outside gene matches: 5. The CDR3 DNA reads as TGTGCCAGCTCACCAAAGGGGACAGGGGAGTATGGCTACACCTTC. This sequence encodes CASSPKGTGEYGYTF.

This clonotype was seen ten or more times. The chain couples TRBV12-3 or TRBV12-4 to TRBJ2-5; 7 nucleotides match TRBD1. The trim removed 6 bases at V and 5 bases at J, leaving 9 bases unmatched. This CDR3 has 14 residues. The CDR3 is CASRNRQGGETQYF. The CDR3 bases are TGTGCCAGCAGAAACCGACAGGGCGGGGAGACCCAGTACTTC.

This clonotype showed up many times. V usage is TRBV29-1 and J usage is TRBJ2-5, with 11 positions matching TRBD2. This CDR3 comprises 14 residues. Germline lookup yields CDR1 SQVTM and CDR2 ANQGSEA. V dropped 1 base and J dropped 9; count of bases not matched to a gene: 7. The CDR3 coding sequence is TGCAGCGTTGAAGGACTAGCGGGGAGGGCGGCCCAGTACTTC. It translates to CSVEGLAGRAAQYF.

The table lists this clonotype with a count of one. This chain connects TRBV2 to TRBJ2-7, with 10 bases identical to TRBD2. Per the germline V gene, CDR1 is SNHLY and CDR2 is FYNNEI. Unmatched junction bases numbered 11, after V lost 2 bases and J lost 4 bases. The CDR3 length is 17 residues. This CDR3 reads CASSEWGLAGVGYEQYF. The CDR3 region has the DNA TGTGCCAGCAGTGAATGGGGGCTAGCGGGAGTGGGGTACGAGCAGTACTTC.

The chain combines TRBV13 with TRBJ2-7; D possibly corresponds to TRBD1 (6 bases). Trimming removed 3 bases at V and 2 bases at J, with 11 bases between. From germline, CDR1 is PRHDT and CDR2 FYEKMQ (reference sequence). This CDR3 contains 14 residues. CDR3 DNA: TGTGCCAGCAGCTTCAGCAGGGGTCCCTACGAGCAGTACTTC. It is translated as CASSFSRGPYEQYF.

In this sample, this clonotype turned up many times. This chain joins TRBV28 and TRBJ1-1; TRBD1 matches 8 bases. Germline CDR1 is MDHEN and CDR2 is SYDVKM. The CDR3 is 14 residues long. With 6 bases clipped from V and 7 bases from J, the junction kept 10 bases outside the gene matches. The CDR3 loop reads CASRRRTGSSEAFF. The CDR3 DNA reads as TGTGCCAGCAGACGACGGACAGGGTCGAGTGAAGCTTTCTTT.